The present TCR beta chain was sequenced within a study of persistence of HIV-infected CD4 T cells. Study summary: Blood samples, up to roughly 200 mL, came from multiple time points, except two leukapheresis donors sampled once. Anti-CD3/anti-CD28 stimulation activated a higher proportion of cells than antigen stimulation, with lower memory fraction. Study-wide findings and caveats: Antigen-responding cells were enriched for degenerate expanded CDR3beta sequences.

Germline values: CDR1 MGHDK, CDR2 SYGVNS. The CDR3 totals 16 residues. The V segment lost 3 bases and the J segment 9 bases; nucleotides outside the gene matches: 13. Sequencing used immunoSEQ version 4 in survey mode. Measured with immunoSEQ multiplex PCR; TCRdb has only the in-frame clones, and not every one. This table has 44,000 or so clones, approximately 90% appearing once. On this clone itself: Its antigen is unidentified.

Nonspecific anti-CD3/anti-CD28 bead stimulation represents the broad CD4+ T cell repertoire. Responding CD4+ T cells were sorted by upregulation of both CD40 ligand and CD69. Inclusion required CMV-positive serology and CD4+ counts above 400 cells/uL. Sequences were derived from CD4+ T cells sorted from PBMCs after roughly 17-hour stimulation, sampled from a patient who received antiretroviral therapy. The rearrangement links TRBV25-1 to TRBJ2-2, with TRBD1 matching 7 bases. The clonotype comes from an adult man with HIV who was CMV-seropositive. The CDR3 sequence is CASSDLGTAASRELFF. The CDR3 DNA sequence: TGTGCCAGCAGTGACCTCGGGACAGCAGCATCCAGGGAGCTGTTTTTT.